Described below is a single TCR beta chain sequence and its context. What this receptor recognizes is not known. One base away there is no much larger clone; base qualities are not given. To prepare the library, the immunoSEQ multiplex PCR assay was applied. For the multiplex PCR, a mixture combining 60 forward primers for TCR Vbeta segments and 13 reverse primers for TCR Jbeta segments was used. Amplification of the CDR3 region of rearranged TCR beta genes was performed with a multiplex PCR assay on genomic DNA. The amplified TCR beta libraries were sequenced on the Illumina HiSeq System as 87-base-pair reads. On the study's bioinformatics: In a later analysis, 70 million to 95 million unique TCR beta chains were counted across the approximately 670 repertoires, and approximately 11 million of these chains were shared by at least two donors. To remove PCR and sequencing errors, raw reads were error-corrected and collapsed into unique sequences using a nearest-neighbor algorithm that merged closely related sequences. V, D and J gene segments were assigned by aligning CDR3 sequences to IMGT reference sequences. Each retained sequence needed at least a six-nucleotide match to both a V gene segment and a J gene segment. A rearrangement counted as productive if the CDR3 had no stop codons and remained in frame with V and J, and every other rearrangement counted as non-productive. CDR3 was defined by IMGT convention, running from the second conserved V-encoded cysteine to the conserved J-encoded phenylalanine. In an earlier analysis of 500 to 650 of the donors, sequences lacking an unambiguous match to a single V gene segment were excluded. In an earlier analysis of some 590 of the donors, a V segment was called functional when productive rearrangements were above 56.7%, and segregating when the standard deviation between donors exceeded 5%. A statistical classification framework was built for diagnosing cytomegalovirus status from the catalog of TCR beta chain sequences. A later analysis assigned V and J genes by comparing TCR nucleotide sequences with IMGT/GENE-DB human TR gene sequences. The TCRdist pipeline was used in a later analysis to assign CDR3 sequences and most-parsimonious VDJ recombination scenarios. In a later analysis, each TCR beta chain was defined by its CDR3 amino acid sequence together with its V-gene family, and reads lacking a unique V-gene family were excluded. In a later analysis, 450 to 600 highly shared, low-generation-probability nucleotide sequences were removed to address suspected cross-contamination and a sequencing artifact. A later analysis calculated a clonal expansion index for each public chain from normalized within-repertoire ranks of inferred template counts. Generation probabilities in a later analysis came from a VDJ recombination model fitted to out-of-frame rearrangements, and those results were checked against IGoR. In a later analysis, TCR-TCR, TCR-HLA and TCR-CMV co-occurrence was scored with hypergeometric tests, and a repertoire-size bias correction was applied to TCR pairs. To estimate false discovery rates, a later analysis permuted the HLA or CMV assignments 20 times. In a later analysis, co-occurring TCRs were grouped using DBSCAN, with TCRdist sequence similarity added in when clustering inside HLA-allele-positive subsets. Repertoires with fewer than 30,000 or more than 120,000 public chains, plus five repertoires with anomalous nucleotide sharing, were excluded from co-occurrence clustering. The table was pulled from immuneACCESS by TCRdb, which kept in-frame rearrangements only. Such tables lose some clones; where checked, under half of the loss comes from unresolved V genes, and the rest has no known cause. D and trimming were read from the DNA, whereas the V and J calls and clone size are those reported in that table. Recorded for this sample are 160,000 or so clones; 82% of them occurred a single time. Approximately 6.3% of the sample comes from the top ten.

The cohort comprised hundreds of healthy bone marrow donors. At the time of sampling, every cohort member was nominally healthy, though immune exposures that went unrecorded were likely present. The donor was CMV seropositive and belonged to the group of 250 to 300 seropositive cohort members. A peripheral blood sample was provided by each donor, and peripheral blood mononuclear cells were used for TCR beta sequencing. Genomic DNA was extracted from the blood cell samples with the Qiagen DNeasy Blood Extraction Kit. This specimen belongs to a study of cytomegalovirus exposure and HLA in healthy donors (dated by TCRdb to 2017 to 2019). About the study as a whole: An earlier analysis of approximately 590 of the donors reported 276 Gb of sequence data and 100 million to 130 million unique TCR beta sequences from about 180 million T cells. To study patterns of TCR occurrence, a later analysis re-analyzed previously published TCR beta repertoires from 650 to 750 donors and added high-resolution HLA genotyping. The study was designed to test whether signatures of past pathogen exposure could be identified by cataloging public T cell receptors. The number of donors typed differed by locus, with about 629-640 for A, B, C, DRB1 and DQB1, roughly 550 for DQA1, over 600 for DPA1, and some 440 for DPB1. Both class I and class II loci were covered by HLA typing, at four-digit resolution. To predict cytomegalovirus infection status, the study brought together high-throughput TCR immunosequencing, statistical association of individual TCRs with disease status, and machine learning. Every discovery cohort repertoire had been produced on one sequencing platform. The genetic ancestry cluster associated with self-reported Caucasian donors included about four fifths of the roughly 400 genotyped donors. Among about 390 genotyped donors of the cohort, an average of around 240,000 unique TCR beta nucleotide sequences were sequenced per donor, about a sixth of them non-productive. In the later analysis, no new phenotypic data were used to find candidate immune exposures; instead, reliance was placed on TCR beta sequences and their occurrence across donors. An early release that covered about 640 HLA-typed donors contained about 300 gigabases of sequencing data and approximately 85 million unique TCR sequences. A separate validation cohort of over 95 different subjects was used in addition to the roughly 640-subject first cohort. Roughly 5 DR-DQ haplotypes were handled as single units for association and clustering because linkage in the cohort was strong. Donor age, sex, ethnicity and CMV serostatus were collected together with the repertoire data. A later genetic analysis used genome-wide SNP genotypes for about three fifths of the 666 donors, treating that subset as a discovery cohort. To decide whether each TCR beta V gene segment behaved as functional or pseudogenic, an earlier analysis of nearly 600 of the donors relied on high-throughput TCR beta sequencing. Using immunosequencing, the study profiled T cell repertoires from about 620 subjects and related those repertoires to cytomegalovirus serostatus. General findings and caveats noted by the study authors: A further reported finding was that TCR beta sequences accurately predicted the HLA-A and HLA-B alleles for most subjects in the first cohort. The study listed 164 TCR beta chains as associated with cytomegalovirus. In vitro tests confirmed that a few of the cytomegalovirus-associated TCR beta chains recognize cytomegalovirus antigens. In a later analysis, HLA-associated TCR beta chains showed more clonal expansion and lower generation probabilities than non-associated chains that were equally common. Most TCR sequences were observed very rarely across donors, whereas some public TCRs were present in many individuals. For the cohort, immune exposure information was limited to CMV serostatus. According to a later analysis, TCR association rates differed among HLA loci, with DRB1 alleles showing the most associated TCRs and HLA-C alleles showing the fewest. Assigning TCR associations to individual alleles was difficult when HLA alleles, especially DR and DQ, strongly co-occurred. Roughly uniform sequencing depth across donors was assumed in presence/absence analyses, although this assumption may not hold. Some IMGT-functional V segments, including TRBV6-2 and TRBV6-3, could not be distinguished by the 87-base-pair reads and were therefore excluded. Because some donors lacked HLA typing at each locus, the association tests relied only on the typed subset. The classifier was reported to diagnose cytomegalovirus status with high specificity and sensitivity in both the original cohort and the validation cohort. Most CMV-associated TCR beta chains appeared to be HLA-restricted in a later analysis, and the HLA associations seemed to be driven largely by CMV exposure. V-gene and J-gene trimming of TCR beta chains was associated with a missense DCLRE1C variant in a later genetic analysis, and the association was replicated in an independent cohort. Compared with the approximately 670-donor mean, donors in an Asian-associated ancestry cluster had fewer N-insertions in productive TCRs, according to a later genetic analysis. In a later analysis, about 17,000 TCR beta sequences were associated with specific HLA alleles at a false discovery rate of 0.05. The authors suggested that the approach could potentially be generalized to other disease states and immunological phenotypes. A group of highly shared sequence variants was considered likely to be a technical artifact of the sequencing pipeline. This cohort had only TCR beta chains sequenced, and the lack of alpha or paired-chain data limited which features could be detected. In a later analysis, several top co-occurrence clusters were reported to appear linked to parvovirus B19, influenza, CMV and Epstein-Barr virus. Broadly in line with IMGT annotations, most TCR beta V segments showed up in productive rearrangements about 87% or about 30% of the time in an earlier analysis of 587 of the donors. Linkage disequilibrium might explain the correlated functional status among segregating V segments, but an unknown experimental factor could not be ruled out. Because counts were too low, approximately 15 rarely observed V segments, including chromosome 9 orphons, were excluded from the earlier analysis of 500 to 700 of the donors.

V ends up 4 bases short and J 0 bases short, with an unmatched junction base count of 5. Reading from cysteine to phenylalanine, the CDR3 counts 16 amino acids. Only CDR3 DNA is held: 48 bases, read in frame from base 1. CDR1 and CDR2 are drawn from the germline V gene (reference sequence): LNHDA, SQIVND. The sample was PBMCs. This clonotype was sampled from a woman aged 45-65 years in good health and CMV-seropositive. The chain links TRBV19 with TRBJ2-1; the central 8 bases match TRBD2. The DNA sequence is given as TGTGCCAGTAGTACCTTAGCGGGGCTCTCCTACAATGAGCAGTTCTTC. Its protein reads: CASSTLAGLSYNEQFF.